These 15 T cell receptor beta chains originate from one sample sequenced in a study of OX40 agonist ivuxolimab in advanced cancers. The repertoire was sequenced with immunoSEQ multiplex PCR; TCRdb's copy has only in-frame clones and lacks some. The table has about 91,000 clones, 80% to 85% seen once; the top ten hold approximately 1.2%. This material consisted of CD4+ or CD8+ T cells sorted from blood, taken in a trial of the OX40 agonist ivuxolimab. All receptors derive from an adult with an advanced solid tumor such as melanoma, head and neck, liver or kidney cancer.

The V gene is TRBV5-5, the J gene TRBJ1-2, with D perhaps matching TRBD1 (5 bases). The CDR3 contains 15 residues. Germline-derived CDR1 and CDR2 are SGHKS and YYEKEE (reference sequence). Trimming pared 2 bases from V and 8 bases from J, leaving 19 bases between. The CDR3 sequence: CASSFLGPEGHGYTF. The CDR3 nucleotides are TGTGCCAGCAGCTTCCTTGGGCCGGAGGGGCACGGCTACACCTTC. Looking up the rest from reference TRBV5-5 and TRBJ1-2 gives the full variable domain: DAGVTQSPTHLIKTRGQQVTLRCSPISGHKSVSWYQQVLGQGPQFIFQYYEKEERGRGNFPDRFSARQFPNYSSELNVNALLLGDSALYLCASSFLGPEGHGYTFGSGTRLTVV.

This chain uses TRBV4-3 with TRBJ1-4, with a tentative D call TRBD1 (6 bases). The V end lost 0 bases, the J end lost 10 bases, and 15 bases lay between the germline ends. This CDR3 has 15 amino acids. Germline CDR1 is LGHNA and CDR2 is YSLEER. The CDR3 is CASSQEPGQRGKLFF. The CDR3 coding sequence is TGCGCCAGCAGCCAAGAACCGGGACAACGCGGAAAACTGTTTTTT.

The chain combines TRBV7-9 with TRBJ1-1; D remains unclear. Trimming took 3 bases from V and 6 from J, leaving 14 bases between them. CDR1 and CDR2 (germline): SEHNR, FQNEAQ (reference sequence). The CDR3 is made up of 14 amino acids. This chain's CDR3 is CASSFGLAEAEAFF. CDR3 sequence (DNA): TGTGCCAGCAGCTTCGGGCTTGCCGAGGCTGAAGCTTTCTTT.

In this sample, this clone turned up once. V gene TRBV4-2 combines with J gene TRBJ2-4, with a possible D match to TRBD2 (6 bases). CDR1 and CDR2 (germline): LGHNA, YNFKEQ. The CDR3 totals 16 residues. Trimming took 0 bases from V and 1 from J, leaving 10 bases between them. In DNA form, the CDR3 reads TGTGCCAGCAGCCAAGATCCCAGCGGGGCCAAAAACATTCAGTACTTC. Its translation: CASSQDPSGAKNIQYF.

J is TRBJ1-5 and V is TRBV18; TRBD1 is a possible D gene (5 bases). Germline V gene sequence: CDR1 KGHSH, CDR2 LQKENI. V was shortened by 1 base and J by 5 bases, with 9 bases between the two germline ends. This CDR3 contains 14 residues. The DNA for the CDR3 is TGTGCCAGCTCACCACAGGGGAGCGATCAGCCCCAGCATTTT. It is translated as CASSPQGSDQPQHF.

The genes are TRBV7-3 and TRBJ2-3; TRBD1 agrees at 9 bases. CDR1 is SGHTA, CDR2 FQGTGA, per germline. The trim removed 3 bases at V and 4 bases at J, leaving 5 bases unmatched. This CDR3 comprises 15 residues. The CDR3 loop reads CASSLGQGDPDTQYF. CDR3 sequence (DNA): TGTGCCAGCAGCTTGGGACAGGGTGACCCAGATACGCAGTATTTT.

This chain connects TRBV4-3 to TRBJ2-1; 7 nucleotides match TRBD2. Germline V CDR1 and CDR2: LGHNA, YSLEER. J was trimmed by 4 bases and V by 1 base; bases with no gene match: 4. The CDR3 extends over 15 amino acids. The CDR3 reads CASSQVGLRYNEQFF. The DNA of the CDR3 is TGCGCCAGCAGCCAAGTGGGACTACGGTACAATGAGCAGTTCTTC.

This chain connects TRBV19 to TRBJ2-3; D may correspond to TRBD1 or TRBD2 (6 bases each). The V gene lost 2 bases and the J gene lost 4 bases, with 13 bases spanning the gap. The CDR3 has 15 amino acids. Germline lookup yields CDR1 LNHDA and CDR2 SQIVND (reference sequence). The CDR3 spells CASSIKRRGADTQYF. In nucleotides, the CDR3 is TGTGCCAGTAGTATAAAGCGAAGGGGGGCAGATACGCAGTATTTT.

This clone was counted a single time. The J gene is TRBJ1-2, the V gene TRBV5-1; maybe TRBD1 (5 bases). Per the germline V gene, CDR1 is SGHRS and CDR2 is YFSETQ. Trimming removed 1 base from V and 3 bases from J, with 10 bases in between. The CDR3 consists of 14 residues. This CDR3 reads CASSLSGGYYGYTF. CDR3 bases: TGCGCCAGCAGCTTGTCGGGGGGATACTATGGCTACACCTTC.

The CDR3: CASSTVEGSPLHF. CDR3 nucleotide sequence: TGCGCCAGCAGCACCGTGGAAGGTTCACCCCTCCACTTT. J is TRBJ1-6 and V is TRBV5-1; no firm D call. V shed 4 bases and J shed 9 bases, with 11 bases lying between them. The CDR3 length is 13 residues. From germline, CDR1 is SGHRS and CDR2 YFSETQ.

Only a few counts were recorded for this clone. This chain joins TRBV7-6 and TRBJ2-2; TRBD1 agrees at 9 bases. This CDR3 has 15 residues. V lost 6 bases to trimming and J lost 5 bases; unmatched junction nucleotides: 7. Looked up from germline, CDR1 is SGHVS and CDR2 is FNYEAQ. This CDR3 is CASRPGTGSTGELFF. CDR3 bases: TGTGCCAGCAGACCCGGGACAGGGTCGACCGGGGAGCTGTTTTTT.

The chain has TRBV15 and TRBJ1-4; a weak D match, TRBD1 (6 bases). The CDR3 is made up of 15 amino acids. Germline CDR1 and CDR2: LNHNV and YYDKDF (reference sequence). Trimming removed 5 bases from V and 3 bases from J, with 13 bases in between. CDR3 in DNA: TGTGCCACCAGCCCCCGACAGGCGGCTAATGAAAAACTGTTTTTT. It is translated as CATSPRQAANEKLFF.

This clone was seen a single time. This chain links TRBV7-9 with TRBJ2-2; D gene uncertain. The germline gives CDR1 SEHNR, CDR2 FQNEAQ (reference sequence). The V end was cut by 5 bases, the J end by 6 bases, with 13 bases between. The CDR3 has 14 amino acids. The CDR3 region is CASSRARVPGELFF. CDR3 coding DNA: TGTGCCAGCAGCCGGGCCCGAGTCCCCGGGGAGCTGTTTTTT.

J is TRBJ2-2 and V is TRBV10-3, with D possibly being TRBD1 (5 bases). V was pared by 0 bases and J by 11 bases, with 10 bases between. The germline gives CDR1 ENHRY, CDR2 SYGVKD. CDR3 length: 13 residues. The CDR3: CAISESGQGELFF. In DNA, the CDR3 is TGTGCCATCAGTGAGTCAGGGCAGGGAGAGCTGTTTTTT.

The chain recombines TRBV5-8 with TRBJ1-6; D call uncertain. V was shortened by 2 bases and J by 0 bases, with 12 bases between the two germline ends. Germline loops: CDR1 SGHTS, CDR2 YDEGEE. The CDR3 length is 17 residues. DNA for the CDR3: TGTGCCAGCAGCTTTCTGCCGCAGAGCTCCTATAATTCACCCCTCCACTTT. As protein: CASSFLPQSSYNSPLHF.